These 18 T cell receptor beta chains originate from one sample sequenced in a study of blood T cell repertoires in COVID-19. TCRdb's table, derived via immunoSEQ multiplex PCR, lists solely in-frame clones and lacks some. The sample shows a few hundred thousand clones, roughly 88% of them seen only once. Material: PBMCs or T cells enriched from blood (not recorded which). These TCRs come from a man under 40 who had recovered from COVID-19.

This clone was recorded once. The J gene is TRBJ1-4, the V gene TRBV4-1, with D hard to call. Germline CDR1 is MGHRA and CDR2 is YSYEKL. V was clipped by 1 base and J by 0 bases, with 15 bases between them. The CDR3 loop spans 18 amino acids. The CDR3 spells CASSQASRPGSTNEKLFF. The CDR3 DNA sequence: TGCGCCAGCAGCCAAGCTTCCCGCCCCGGGTCAACTAATGAAAAACTGTTTTTT.

The chain is built from TRBV7-3 and TRBJ2-3, with TRBD2 identical over 10 bases. Germline lookup yields CDR1 SGHTA and CDR2 FQGTGA. This CDR3 region has 15 residues. The trim removed 1 base at V and 6 bases at J, leaving 4 bases unmatched. The CDR3 reads CASSLSLAGVDTQYF. The CDR3 nucleotides read TGTGCCAGCAGCTTAAGCCTAGCGGGGGTCGATACGCAGTATTTT.

The gene calls are TRBV5-1 and TRBJ2-5; D unclear. Germline lookup yields CDR1 SGHRS and CDR2 YFSETQ. This CDR3 contains 14 residues. Trimming pared 0 bases from V and 5 bases from J, leaving 11 bases between. The DNA of the CDR3 is TGCGCCAGCAGCTTGGTTGGGCAGTATGAGACCCAGTACTTC. This encodes CASSLVGQYETQYF.

This clone was counted a few times. Written as DNA, the CDR3 is TGTGCCAGCAGCTGGGGGGACTCCCGTTTAGAGACCCAGTACTTC. Its translation is CASSWGDSRLETQYF. V is TRBV11-2 and J is TRBJ2-5, with a possible D match to TRBD2 (6 bases). CDR1 and CDR2 (germline): SGHAT, FQNNGV. The length of the CDR3 is 15 residues. V dropped 4 bases and J dropped 4 bases, with 16 bases sitting between them.

The rearrangement links TRBV27 to TRBJ1-1, with D perhaps matching TRBD1 (5 bases). The CDR3 has 13 residues. Germline V gene lookup returns CDR1 MNHEY and CDR2 SMNVEV (reference sequence). Trimming stripped 6 bases from V and 4 bases from J, with 12 bases between. The CDR3 here is CASRLRGGTEAFF. The CDR3 DNA reads as TGTGCCAGCAGACTAAGGGGTGGCACTGAAGCTTTCTTT.

This rearrangement joins TRBV7-8 to TRBJ2-1; D not resolved. Per germline, CDR1 SGHVS and CDR2 FQNEAQ. Trimming pared 1 base from V and 9 bases from J, leaving 22 bases between. The CDR3 has 17 residues. The CDR3 protein is CASSLVIWSKRGGEQFF. The CDR3 nucleotides are TGTGCCAGCAGCTTAGTTATCTGGAGCAAGAGAGGTGGTGAGCAGTTCTTC.

This clone occurred once. This chain joins TRBV5-1 and TRBJ1-1, with D uncertain. V was clipped by 0 bases and J by 1 base, with 16 bases between them. This CDR3 comprises 17 residues. The germline V gene encodes CDR1 SGHRS and CDR2 YFSETQ. This CDR3 is CASSLGRKERRNTEAFF. In DNA, the CDR3 is TGCGCCAGCAGCTTGGGGCGGAAAGAACGGAGGAACACTGAAGCTTTCTTT.

The CDR3 region has the DNA TGTGCCAGCAGTAGGGACAGCCAAGAGACCCAGTACTTC. The encoded protein is CASSRDSQETQYF. The chain couples TRBV2 to TRBJ2-5, with 7 bases fitting TRBD1. Germline V gene lookup returns CDR1 SNHLY and CDR2 FYNNEI. V shed 5 bases and J 1 base; nucleotides not matched to a gene: 1. The CDR3 is 13 residues long.

This clone was detected only a few times. This chain uses TRBV19 with TRBJ2-7; weak D call: TRBD1 (5 bases). CDR1 is LNHDA, CDR2 SQIVND, per germline (reference sequence). The ends were cut back, 3 bases at V and 2 bases at J, with 8 bases in the middle. This CDR3 spans 13 amino acids. The CDR3 sequence: CASSIQGPYEQYF. The DNA for the CDR3 is TGTGCCAGTAGTATCCAGGGTCCCTACGAGCAGTACTTC. The full variable domain, rest sourced from reference TRBV19 and TRBJ2-7, is DGGITQSPKYLFRKEGQNVTLSCEQNLNHDAMYWYRQDPGQGLRLIYYSQIVNDFQKGDIAEGYSVSREKKESFPLTVTSAQKNPTAFYLCASSIQGPYEQYFGPGTRLTVT.

The V gene is TRBV5-5, the J gene TRBJ1-1; 9 bases map to TRBD1. Germline CDR1 reads SGHKS; CDR2 reads YYEKEE (reference sequence). The V gene end was trimmed by 4 bases and the J gene end by 10 bases; junction bases not matched to a gene: 2. CDR3 length equals 11 residues. The CDR3 DNA reads as TGTGCCAGCAGCGAGGACAGGGGAGCTTTCTTT. It yields the protein CASSEDRGAFF.

V is TRBV6-4 and J is TRBJ2-7; possibly TRBD2 for D (5 bases). This CDR3 comprises 15 residues. CDR1 and CDR2 from the germline V gene are MRHNA and SNTAGT. Deletions cut 4 bases from V and 3 bases from J, with 16 bases between. The CDR3 is CASSVELGGYYEQYF. DNA of the CDR3: TGTGCCAGCAGTGTGGAGCTAGGAGGCTACTACGAGCAGTACTTC.

The chain employs TRBV14 and TRBJ1-3; no definite D call. The CDR3 has 14 amino acids. Trimming took off 5 bases at V and 0 bases at J, with 8 bases between the two ends. In germline, CDR1 is SGHDN, CDR2 FVKESK. The CDR3 protein is CASSSTYSGNTIYF. The CDR3 DNA is TGTGCCAGCAGCAGCACCTACTCTGGAAACACCATATATTTT.

The chain combines TRBV10-3 with TRBJ2-4; 7 nucleotides align to TRBD1. CDR1 ENHRY and CDR2 SYGVKD come from the germline V gene. The CDR3 covers 14 residues. J was trimmed by 5 bases and V by 5 bases; bases with no gene match: 6. The CDR3 spells CAISQPGTENIQYF. DNA for the CDR3: TGTGCCATCAGTCAACCCGGGACAGAAAACATTCAGTACTTC.

The V and J genes are TRBV7-6 and TRBJ2-7; D perhaps matches TRBD1 (6 bases). The CDR3 extends over 14 amino acids. Germline CDR1 and CDR2: SGHVS and FNYEAQ. V shed 5 bases and J shed 5 bases, with 16 bases lying between them. The CDR3 region is CASSPSQGSNEQYF. The CDR3 nucleotides are TGTGCCAGCAGCCCGAGTCAGGGGTCCAACGAGCAGTACTTC.

A single count supports this clone. The CDR3 nucleotides are TGTGCCAGCAGCCGAATCGGGGGGATAGACAATGAGCAGTTCTTC. As protein: CASSRIGGIDNEQFF. The chain couples TRBV3-1 (or the pseudogene TRBV3-2) to TRBJ2-1; 7 bases match TRBD2. Germline values: CDR1 LGHDT, CDR2 YNNKEL (reference sequence). The trim removed 4 bases at V and 5 bases at J, leaving 8 bases unmatched. The CDR3 spans 15 residues.

The gene calls are TRBV19 and TRBJ1-5; TRBD1 matches at 7 bases. V dropped 3 bases and J dropped 2; count of bases not matched to a gene: 7. CDR3 length equals 16 residues. Germline-derived CDR1 and CDR2 are LNHDA and SQIVND (reference sequence). For the CDR3, the DNA is TGTGCCAGTAGTATTACAGGGGCTTTTGGCAATCAGCCCCAGCATTTT. It translates to CASSITGAFGNQPQHF.

The chain carries TRBV7-2 and TRBJ2-7, with D possibly matching TRBD2 (5 bases). There are 14 residues in the CDR3. V lost 6 bases to trimming and J lost 5 bases, with 17 bases between them. The V gene's germline CDR1 is SGHTA and CDR2 FQGNSA. CDR3 loop: CASSEGIGNHEQYF. DNA for the CDR3: TGTGCCAGCAGTGAGGGTATAGGGAACCACGAGCAGTACTTC.

The CDR3 DNA reads TGTGCCAGCGGCGGGACTAGCGGGGGGGCGTCAGATACGCAGTATTTT. Its translation: CASGGTSGGASDTQYF. The rearrangement links TRBV9 to TRBJ2-3, with TRBD2 matching 16 bases. CDR1 is SGDLS, CDR2 YYNGEE, per germline. The CDR3 spans 16 residues. V shed 7 bases, J shed 4 bases, and the junction held 6 bases outside the gene matches.